These 32 T cell receptor beta chains share one sample of origin, sequenced in a study of vaccination and CD4 T cells after COVID-19. The Oncomine TCR Beta short-read assay was applied to DNA of cultured CD4+ T cells. TCRdb used MiXCR to reprocess the PCR reads, holding one entry per CDR3 protein. This table has fewer than 25,000 distinct CDR3 sequences, around 30% appearing once. Described time point: late sampling 161 to 241 days after vaccination in a few convalescent patients. This sample's treatment: approximately nine-day PBMC culture with coronavirus spike peptide pools or control peptides (ViraFEST assay). Which antigens these TCRs recognize remains unknown. The sequencing used CD4+ T cells from blood, cultured in vitro, collected about 7 months after SARS-CoV-2 vaccination. The receptors come from a human donor who had recovered from COVID-19.

This sequence joins TRBV6-1 and TRBJ1-1; D gene unclear. Germline CDR1 is MNHNS and CDR2 is SASEGT. V was cut by 6 bases and J by 2 bases, with 7 bases left in between. This CDR3 contains 12 residues. The CDR3 spells CASRKKNTEAFF. The CDR3 DNA follows: TGTGCCAGCAGGAAGAAAAACACTGAAGCTTTCTTT.

The chain has TRBV28 and TRBJ2-5; D perhaps matches TRBD2 (6 bases). Trimming removed 10 bases from V and 5 bases from J, with 17 bases in between. Germline lookup yields CDR1 MDHEN and CDR2 SYDVKM. This CDR3 contains 13 residues. The CDR3 coding sequence is TGTGCCACCGTCGGGGGAGAGGGGGAGACCCAGTACTTC. Protein product: CATVGGEGETQYF.

This clonotype was seen only a few times. V and J are TRBV20-1 and TRBJ2-1; D may be TRBD2 (6 bases). This CDR3 has 17 residues. The V end was cut by 4 bases, the J end by 0 bases, with 19 bases between. Germline loops: CDR1 DFQATT, CDR2 SNEGSKA (reference sequence). CDR3: CSAMASGWLSSYNEQFF. CDR3 nucleotide sequence: TGCAGTGCTATGGCCAGCGGGTGGCTAAGCTCCTACAATGAGCAGTTCTTC.

The genes are TRBV20-1 and TRBJ2-5, with 12 bases matching TRBD1. In germline, CDR1 is DFQATT, CDR2 SNEGSKA (reference sequence). Unmatched junction bases numbered 12, after V lost 5 bases and J lost 5 bases. The CDR3 is made up of 16 amino acids. This CDR3 is CSAENPGQGARETQYF. CDR3 bases: TGCAGTGCTGAAAACCCGGGACAGGGGGCCCGGGAGACCCAGTACTTC.

This clonotype was recorded a few times. The V call is TRBV7-9, the J call TRBJ1-1, with 8 bases lining up with TRBD1. Germline V gives CDR1 SEHNR, CDR2 FQNEAQ (reference sequence). The CDR3 loop spans 13 amino acids. The V gene end was trimmed by 7 bases and the J gene end by 6 bases; junction bases not matched to a gene: 7. CDR3 residues: CASNRGRGPEAFF. The CDR3 DNA sequence: TGTGCCAGCAACCGCGGCAGGGGGCCTGAAGCTTTCTTT.

This clonotype was counted only a few times. The CDR3 DNA reads as TGTGCCAGCAGCTTAAGCGCAGACTGGGGCACTGAAGCTTTCTTT. The encoded protein is CASSLSADWGTEAFF. The chain uses TRBV7-2 and TRBJ1-1, with D uncertain. Germline V gene data show CDR1 as SGHTA and CDR2 as FQGNSA. The CDR3 runs to 15 residues. V lost 2 bases and J lost 4, with 14 bases in between.

The V call is TRBV19, the J call TRBJ2-7; D gene uncertain. This CDR3 comprises 13 residues. From germline, CDR1 is LNHDA and CDR2 SQIVND (reference sequence). Trimming stripped 3 bases from V and 2 bases from J, with 8 bases between. In DNA, the CDR3 is TGTGCCAGTAGTATCGAGCTCACCTACGAGCAGTACTTC. This translates into CASSIELTYEQYF.

The sample holds a few counts of this clonotype. The chain has TRBV7-8 and TRBJ2-5; D ambiguous. Germline CDR1 is SGHVS and CDR2 is FQNEAQ. V lost 0 bases to trimming and J lost 5 bases, with 7 bases between them. The CDR3 totals 13 residues. The CDR3 spells CASSLAVDETQYF. In DNA form, the CDR3 reads TGTGCCAGCAGCTTAGCTGTGGACGAGACCCAGTACTTC. Variable domain in full (rest from reference TRBV7-8 and TRBJ2-5): GAGVSQSPRYKVAKRGQDVALRCDPISGHVSLFWYQQALGQGPEFLTYFQNEAQLDKSGLPSDRFFAERPEGSVSTLKIQRTQQEDSAVYLCASSLAVDETQYFGPGTRLLVL.

This clonotype has ten or more counts. J is TRBJ1-6 and V is TRBV15; D is unclear. The CDR3 contains 13 residues. Trimming cost V 3 bases and J 11 bases, with 11 bases left between them. Germline CDR1 and CDR2: LNHNV and YYDKDF (reference sequence). CDR3 DNA sequence: TGTGCCACCAGCAGGGGGAGTTTCGCACCCCTCCACTTT. Encoded protein: CATSRGSFAPLHF.

The CDR3 DNA reads as TGTGCCAGTAGCCTGGGGAATCAGCCCCAGCATTTT. It translates to CASSLGNQPQHF. The rearrangement links TRBV19 to TRBJ1-5, with D hard to call. This CDR3 has 12 amino acids. In germline, CDR1 is LNHDA, CDR2 SQIVND (reference sequence). V was pared by 6 bases and J by 4 bases, with 7 bases between.

This clonotype was observed a handful of times. This sequence joins TRBV28 and TRBJ2-7, with D hard to call. The CDR3 runs 12 residues. V lost 5 bases, J lost 6 bases, and 11 bases lay in between. Germline assignment: CDR1 MDHEN and CDR2 SYDVKM. CDR3: CASSPGAREQYF. As DNA, the CDR3 is TGTGCCAGCAGTCCCGGCGCTCGCGAGCAGTACTTC.

This chain uses TRBV6-1 with TRBJ2-7; no definite D call. The CDR3 is 14 residues long. Trimming removed 5 bases at V and 3 bases at J, with 14 bases between. Germline V gene lookup returns CDR1 MNHNS and CDR2 SASEGT. The CDR3: CASSTTAGVYEQYF. The CDR3 DNA reads TGTGCCAGCAGTACCACCGCTGGGGTCTACGAGCAGTACTTC.

V usage is TRBV7-8 and J usage is TRBJ1-6; TRBD1 matches 9 bases. Germline V gene sequence: CDR1 SGHVS, CDR2 FQNEAQ. The CDR3 runs 17 residues. Trimming at V came to 1 base and at J to 9 bases, leaving 10 bases not matched to a gene. CDR3 residues: CASSLVPGQGAGSPLHF. In DNA form, the CDR3 reads TGTGCCAGCAGCTTAGTCCCGGGACAGGGCGCGGGTTCACCCCTCCACTTT.

The table lists this clonotype with a few counts. The CDR3 DNA follows: TGTGCCAGCAGCCCTAGGGGGGGGAACTATGGCTACACCTTC. This gives the protein CASSPRGGNYGYTF. The chain is built from TRBV27 and TRBJ1-2; a weak D match, TRBD1 (6 bases). The CDR3 totals 14 residues. Trimming shortened V by 6 bases and J by 2 bases, and 13 bases separated the two germline ends. Germline CDR1 is MNHEY and CDR2 is SMNVEV (reference sequence).

This clonotype was detected a few times. V and J are TRBV25-1 and TRBJ2-3; the D is unclear. Trimming shortened V by 1 base and J by 8 bases, and 10 bases separated the two germline ends. CDR3 length: 13 residues. The V gene's germline CDR1 is MGHDK and CDR2 SYGVNS. The CDR3 sequence: CASSESGPGTQYF. As DNA, the CDR3 is TGTGCCAGCAGTGAATCCGGCCCTGGTACGCAGTATTTT.

This clonotype was recorded a few times. J is TRBJ2-1 and V is TRBV20-1, with 7 nucleotides matching TRBD2. The CDR3 extends over 14 amino acids. After removal of 3 bases from V and 8 bases from J, the junction contained 10 bases not matched to a gene. Germline CDR1 reads DFQATT; CDR2 reads SNEGSKA (reference sequence). The CDR3: CSASSRGSRYEQFF. The CDR3 nucleotides are TGCAGTGCTAGTTCTCGCGGGAGCCGTTATGAGCAGTTCTTC.

With regard to this clonotype: The junction differs from germline at one of its ends, possibly a read error. The rearrangement links TRBV7-9 to TRBJ2-5; the match to TRBD2 covers 7 bases. Looked up from germline, CDR1 is SEHNR and CDR2 is FQNEAQ (reference sequence). The CDR3 contains 16 residues. In nucleotides, the CDR3 is TGTGCCAGCAGCCCCGGTTCGGCTAGCGGACAAGAGATCCAGTACTTC. It yields the protein CASSPGSASGQEIQYF.

V and J are TRBV6-2 or TRBV6-3 and TRBJ2-7; the D gene could be TRBD1 or TRBD2 (5 bases each). V lost 5 bases, J lost 4 bases, and 12 bases lay in between. This CDR3 region has 13 residues. Germline V gives CDR1 MNHEY, CDR2 SVGEGT. Here the CDR3 reads CASSRGASYEQYF. The CDR3 DNA follows: TGTGCCAGCAGTCGGGGCGCCTCTTACGAGCAGTACTTC.

V gene TRBV19 combines with J gene TRBJ1-5; D gene ambiguous. Germline V gene data show CDR1 as LNHDA and CDR2 as SQIVND (reference sequence). The CDR3 loop spans 16 amino acids. The germline V and J ends were trimmed by 1 base and 6 bases, with 16 bases remaining between them. The CDR3 bases are TGTGCCAGTAGTATAGTTACCGGGAACGAAGGTCAGCCCCAGCATTTT. As protein: CASSIVTGNEGQPQHF.

This clonotype was found a few times. The gene calls are TRBV20-1 and TRBJ1-1; 12 positions agree with TRBD1. The V and J ends lost 6 bases and 8 bases, in that order; junction bases with no gene match: 7. This CDR3 has 13 residues. Germline CDR1 is DFQATT and CDR2 is SNEGSKA (reference sequence). CDR3 coding DNA: TGCAGTGCGGGGGACAGGGGGCTTGGCGAAGCTTTCTTT. It translates to CSAGDRGLGEAFF.

The chain links TRBV15 to TRBJ2-7; a possible D gene is TRBD1 (6 bases). V lost 5 bases to trimming and J lost 4 bases, with 21 bases between them. Germline V CDR1 and CDR2: LNHNV, YYDKDF (reference sequence). The CDR3 has 16 residues. CDR3 protein: CATSPQGRLVGYEQYF. In DNA form, the CDR3 reads TGTGCCACCAGCCCCCAGGGGCGCCTGGTCGGTTACGAGCAGTACTTC.

The chain uses TRBV24-1 and TRBJ2-1; 8 bases fit TRBD1. V dropped 4 bases and J dropped 8; count of bases not matched to a gene: 3. The CDR3 has 13 residues. Per the germline V gene, CDR1 is KGHDR and CDR2 is SFDVKD. The CDR3 is CATSDRQGYEQFF. DNA of the CDR3: TGTGCCACCAGTGACCGACAGGGGTATGAGCAGTTCTTC.

V usage is TRBV7-9 and J usage is TRBJ1-2, with 7 bases lining up with TRBD1. Trimming removed 0 bases from V and 3 bases from J; junction bases left unmatched: 1. The length of the CDR3 is 14 residues. Germline CDR1 SEHNR, CDR2 FQNEAQ (reference sequence). CDR3 loop: CASSLAQGDYGYTF. The CDR3 DNA reads as TGTGCCAGCAGCTTAGCGCAGGGGGACTATGGCTACACCTTC.

This clonotype was seen only a few times. The V call is TRBV6-1, the J call TRBJ1-1; D is undetermined. Trimming left V 8 bases short and J 5 bases short, with 12 bases between. Germline CDR1 is MNHNS and CDR2 is SASEGT. The CDR3 runs to 12 residues. DNA for the CDR3: TGTGCCAGCGGTAAGAGGGAAACTGAAGCTTTCTTT. Translation: CASGKRETEAFF.

The rearrangement joins TRBV7-2 to TRBJ2-3, with D unresolved. Germline V lookup: CDR1 SGHTA, CDR2 FQGNSA. The V end was cut by 2 bases, the J end by 1 base, with 4 bases between. The CDR3 extends over 13 amino acids. CDR3: CASSLSGTDTQYF. CDR3 in DNA: TGTGCCAGCAGCTTAAGCGGCACAGATACGCAGTATTTT.

V and J are TRBV20-1 and TRBJ1-2; D is perhaps TRBD1 (6 bases). The CDR3 has 12 residues. Trimming took 1 base from V and 4 from J, leaving 7 bases between them. Germline V lookup: CDR1 DFQATT, CDR2 SNEGSKA (reference sequence). The CDR3 loop is CSARGTAYGYTF. The CDR3 coding sequence is TGCAGTGCTAGAGGGACAGCCTATGGCTACACCTTC.

This clonotype is deemed medium-sized (0.01 to 0.1%). J is TRBJ2-1 and V is TRBV28, with a weak D call TRBD1 (7 bases). The germline gives CDR1 MDHEN, CDR2 SYDVKM. This CDR3 has 15 amino acids. V lost 2 bases to trimming and J lost 8 bases, with 16 bases between them. The CDR3 DNA is TGTGCCAGCAGTTTAAGTCAGGGGGGCTGGGATGAGCAGTTCTTC. Its protein product is CASSLSQGGWDEQFF.

This sequence joins TRBV6-1 and TRBJ2-5; tentatively, D is TRBD2 (6 bases). The V and J ends lost 8 bases and 7 bases respectively, with 14 bases between them. The CDR3 spans 12 residues. CDR1 and CDR2 from the germline V gene are MNHNS and SASEGT. The CDR3 spells CASGTLGGTQYF. As DNA, the CDR3 is TGTGCCAGCGGGACCTTGGGAGGGACCCAGTACTTC.

The genes are TRBV20-1 and TRBJ2-5; D is unclear. Germline V gives CDR1 DFQATT, CDR2 SNEGSKA (reference sequence). The CDR3 is made up of 14 amino acids. The V end was cut by 6 bases, the J end by 0 bases, with 14 bases between. CDR3 residues: CSALFDSYQETQYF. The CDR3 DNA follows: TGCAGTGCCCTCTTCGACTCGTACCAAGAGACCCAGTACTTC.

V gene TRBV7-2 combines with J gene TRBJ2-1; 10 positions match TRBD2. The CDR3 loop spans 16 amino acids. Germline V gene lookup returns CDR1 SGHTA and CDR2 FQGNSA. V trimming: 5 bases; J trimming: 7 bases; junction bases outside the gene matches: 11. The CDR3 region has the DNA TGTGCCAGCAGCGGGCGGCGGCTAGCGGGAGTTAATGAGCAGTTCTTC. This translates into CASSGRRLAGVNEQFF.

The gene calls are TRBV6-5 and TRBJ1-6; weak D call: TRBD1 (5 bases). In germline, CDR1 is MNHEY, CDR2 SVGAGI. V shed 4 bases and J shed 7 bases, with 17 bases lying between them. CDR3 size: 16 residues. The CDR3 sequence is CASSLGGGSANSPLHF. CDR3 DNA: TGTGCCAGCAGTTTGGGCGGGGGTTCAGCAAATTCACCCCTCCACTTT.

This clonotype was seen many times. The chain is built from TRBV7-8 and TRBJ2-5; D not certain. Germline CDR1 and CDR2: SGHVS and FQNEAQ. This CDR3 has 13 amino acids. Deletions cut 6 bases from V and 2 bases from J, with 10 bases between. The CDR3 DNA reads TGTGCCAGCAGTTCAATGGTTCAAGAGACCCAGTACTTC. As protein: CASSSMVQETQYF.